This TCR beta chain originates from a study of beta chain features in type 1 diabetes. On this clone itself: The antigen is undetermined.

Since all of the isolated RNA was reverse transcribed, expressed TCRB transcripts were what got sequenced. Assay used: immunoSEQ multiplex PCR; TCRdb lists only in-frame clones, some missing. The data show around 240,000 clones, with about a sixth seen just once and approximately 0.086% held by the top ten. The study's findings and limits: It was among patients, rather than healthy donors, that naive, central memory and Treg TCRB repertoires appeared more similar. Moderate yet significant TCRB CDR3 shortening was seen in Type 1 diabetes patients in all four CD4+ subsets.

This TCR was sampled from a man aged 25 to 45 with type 1 diabetes. Sequenced sample: naive CD4+ T cells from blood.

The CDR3 DNA sequence: TGCGCCAGCAGCCAAGCTACGGGACAGGGTTCTTCCTACGAGCAGTACTTC. Its protein is CASSQATGQGSSYEQYF. This chain connects TRBV4-1 to TRBJ2-7; TRBD1 aligns across 9 bases. This CDR3 contains 17 residues. V dropped 1 base and J dropped 1; count of bases not matched to a gene: 8. CDR1 is MGHRA, CDR2 YSYEKL, per germline.